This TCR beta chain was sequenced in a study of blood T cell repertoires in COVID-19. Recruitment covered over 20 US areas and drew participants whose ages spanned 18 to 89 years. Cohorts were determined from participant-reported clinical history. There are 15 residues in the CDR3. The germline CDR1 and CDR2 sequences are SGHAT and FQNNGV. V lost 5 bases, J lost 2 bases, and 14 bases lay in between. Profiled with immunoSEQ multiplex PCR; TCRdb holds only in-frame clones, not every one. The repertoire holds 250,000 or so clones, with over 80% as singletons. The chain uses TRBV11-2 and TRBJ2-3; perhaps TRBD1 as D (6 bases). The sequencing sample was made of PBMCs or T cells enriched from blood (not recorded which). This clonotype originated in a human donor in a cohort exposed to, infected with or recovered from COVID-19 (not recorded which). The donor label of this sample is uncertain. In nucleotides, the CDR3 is TGTGCCAGCAGCCGATACGGACAGTACACAGATACGCAGTATTTT. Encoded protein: CASSRYGQYTDTQYF.